This T cell receptor beta chain was observed in a study of cytomegalovirus exposure and HLA in healthy donors. Background on the study: Approximately 85 million unique TCRs from HLA-typed donors were held in an early release of data.

Broader study findings: Overall, around 150 TCR beta chains were annotated as cytomegalovirus-associated. V- and J-gene trimming in TCR beta was tied to a missense DCLRE1C variant by an analysis performed later. In a later analysis, most CMV-associated TCR beta chains appeared HLA-restricted.

There are 14 residues in the CDR3. CDR1 is MRHNA and CDR2 is SNTAGT in the germline V gene. As to this clone: Its cognate antigen is unknown. The junction differs from germline at one of its ends, possibly a read error.

The PCR employed 60 Vbeta primers together with 13 Jbeta primers. Generated by immunoSEQ multiplex PCR, the TCRdb table keeps only in-frame clones and is missing some. The data hold roughly 180,000 clones, with 70% to 80% observed a single time. The clonotype was recovered from a female donor in good health and CMV-seronegative. This chain joins TRBV6-4 and TRBJ2-2; a possible D gene is TRBD2 (5 bases). Input material: PBMCs. The CDR3 sequence is CASSEVGETEELFF. CDR3 sequence (DNA): TGTGCCAGCAGTGAGGTCGGGGAGACCGAGGAGCTGTTTTTT.